The 9 T cell receptor beta chains given below trace back to one sample, sequenced in a study of T cells after yellow fever vaccination. MiXCR was run by TCRdb on the 5' RACE reads, yielding one entry per CDR3 protein. In the table there are 600,000 to 750,000 distinct CDR3 sequences, about 12% of which are singletons. The sample consisted of PBMCs, taken on the day of the yellow fever booster vaccination. Receptors originate from a man aged 30 to 45 who received the YFV17D yellow fever vaccine.

This clonotype has a handful of counts. The CDR3 nucleotides are TGTGCCAGCAGCATCACCCCGGGACGCGATATTGGAAACACCATATATTTT. As protein: CASSITPGRDIGNTIYF. The V and J genes are TRBV9 and TRBJ1-3; D possibly corresponds to TRBD1 (5 bases). The CDR3 extends over 17 amino acids. Germline V CDR1 and CDR2: SGDLS, YYNGEE. V lost 4 bases and J 3 bases, leaving 20 bases between the germline ends.

This clonotype was observed a handful of times. The chain combines TRBV7-8 with TRBJ2-3; D remains ambiguous. The CDR3 spans 13 residues. Trimming took 3 bases from V and 6 from J, leaving 10 bases between them. Germline V gene data show CDR1 as SGHVS and CDR2 as FQNEAQ. CDR3 region: CASSFLRADTQYF. The CDR3 nucleotides read TGTGCCAGCAGCTTCCTCCGGGCGGATACGCAGTATTTT.

The gene calls are TRBV12-3 or TRBV12-4 and TRBJ2-5; D call uncertain. The CDR3 extends over 14 amino acids. V lost 6 bases, J lost 1 base, and 12 bases lay in between. The CDR3, as DNA: TGTGCCAGCAGGCGAAGTCTGGGCCAAGAGACCCAGTACTTC. Its protein product is CASRRSLGQETQYF.

This clonotype was picked up a small number of times. This chain connects TRBV7-2 to TRBJ1-5; D is undetermined. Germline V gene sequence: CDR1 SGHTA, CDR2 FQGNSA. CDR3 length: 15 residues. The V and J ends lost 4 bases and 6 bases respectively, with 16 bases between them. The CDR3 reads CASSSTRASGQPQHF. CDR3 nucleotides: TGTGCCAGCAGCTCGACGCGGGCTAGCGGTCAGCCCCAGCATTTT.

The chain combines TRBV24-1 with TRBJ1-5; unclear D gene. V was clipped by 9 bases and J by 4 bases, with 18 bases between them. The germline gives CDR1 KGHDR, CDR2 SFDVKD. The CDR3 totals 15 residues. CDR3 residues: CATPGRHWDNQPQHF. In nucleotides, the CDR3 is TGTGCCACCCCCGGGCGACATTGGGATAATCAGCCCCAGCATTTT.

The sample holds a few counts of this clonotype. The V call is TRBV10-3, the J call TRBJ2-2, with TRBD2 matching 9 bases. The CDR3 is 13 residues long. CDR1 is ENHRY, CDR2 SYGVKD, per germline. The V and J ends lost 10 bases and 7 bases, in that order; junction bases with no gene match: 7. The DNA of the CDR3 is TGTGCCACTCAGCGGGAGGTTGGCGGGGAGCTGTTTTTT. This codes for CATQREVGGELFF.

J is TRBJ2-6 and V is TRBV14; D not resolved. Germline V gene lookup returns CDR1 SGHDN and CDR2 FVKESK. CDR3 size: 13 residues. Trimming shortened V by 3 bases and J by 0 bases, and 0 bases separated the two germline ends. The DNA for the CDR3 is TGTGCCAGCAGCCACTCTGGGGCCAACGTCCTGACTTTC. Translation: CASSHSGANVLTF.

This clonotype has only a few counts. The rearrangement joins TRBV27 to TRBJ2-7; 7 nucleotides align to TRBD2. Per the germline V gene, CDR1 is MNHEY and CDR2 is SMNVEV (reference sequence). V lost 5 bases, J lost 3 bases, and 7 bases stayed unmatched. The CDR3 sequence is 14 residues long. CDR3 DNA: TGTGCCAGCAGTGTAAAGCGGGATTACTACGAGCAGTACTTC. Translating it yields CASSVKRDYYEQYF.

This clonotype showed up many times. This chain uses TRBV13 with TRBJ2-7; 7 positions agree with TRBD2. Germline V gives CDR1 PRHDT, CDR2 FYEKMQ (reference sequence). This CDR3 is built from 13 residues. V lost 2 bases, J lost 6 bases, and 4 bases stayed unmatched. DNA for the CDR3: TGTGCCAGCAGCTTATGGACGGGGGGCGAGCAGTACTTC. Translating it yields CASSLWTGGEQYF.